This T cell receptor (beta chain) was identified during a study of blood T cell repertoires in COVID-19. Study-level background: Collection of acute and convalescent COVID-19 samples took place in the United States, Italy and Spain.

Germline V lookup: CDR1 SGHTA, CDR2 FQGTGA. CDR3 length equals 16 residues. V lost 3 bases to trimming and J lost 1 base, with 14 bases between them. Measured with immunoSEQ multiplex PCR; TCRdb has only the in-frame clones, and not every one. This repertoire shows 300,000 to 400,000 clones, around four fifths found once; its top ten account for 2.5% to 3.5%. This receptor was identified in a man between 25 and 39 years old with active or convalescent COVID-19. Sample: peripheral blood. The J gene is TRBJ2-3, the V gene TRBV7-3; tentative D call: TRBD1 (6 bases). The DNA for the CDR3 is TGTGCCAGCAGCTTCACTCCGGGACACCGCACAGATACGCAGTATTTT. Translation gives CASSFTPGHRTDTQYF.